This T cell receptor (beta chain) was found in a study of blood T cell repertoires in COVID-19. Study as a whole: Whether acute or convalescent, the COVID-19 samples came from the United States, Italy and Spain. The cDNA or gDNA used as material had been derived from T cells, B-cell-depleted T cells, or PBMCs.

Assay: immunoSEQ multiplex PCR; the TCRdb copy retains only in-frame clones and omits some. The table includes around 260,000 clones, 85% to 90% detected once. The sample consisted of peripheral blood. The clonotype was recovered from a young man with acute or convalescent COVID-19.

The CDR3 DNA sequence: TGCGCCAGCAGTCATACTAGCGGGGGGCCTACTAGCACAGATACGCAGTATTTT. Translating it yields CASSHTSGGPTSTDTQYF. This rearrangement joins TRBV4-1 to TRBJ2-3, with 12 bases aligning to TRBD2. Germline lookup yields CDR1 MGHRA and CDR2 YSYEKL. Trimming took 6 bases from V and 0 from J; bases not matched to a gene: 10. The CDR3 loop spans 18 amino acids.